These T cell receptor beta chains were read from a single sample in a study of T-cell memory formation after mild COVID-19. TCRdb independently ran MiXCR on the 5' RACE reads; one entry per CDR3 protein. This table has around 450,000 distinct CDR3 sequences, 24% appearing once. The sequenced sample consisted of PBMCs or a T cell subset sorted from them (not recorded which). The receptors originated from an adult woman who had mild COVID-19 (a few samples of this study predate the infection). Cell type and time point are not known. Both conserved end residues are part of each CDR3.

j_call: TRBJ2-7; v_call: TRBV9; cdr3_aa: CASSPFLAGRSYEQYF
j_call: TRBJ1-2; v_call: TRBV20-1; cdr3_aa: CSARGGGYGYTF
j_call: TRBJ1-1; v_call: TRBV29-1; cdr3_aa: CSVGAVRRTEAFF
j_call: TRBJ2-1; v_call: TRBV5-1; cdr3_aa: CASSLLGQGGTYNEQFF
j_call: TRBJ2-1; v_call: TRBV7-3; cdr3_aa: CASSLEEGQGLNEQFF
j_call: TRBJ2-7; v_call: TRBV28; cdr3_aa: CASSDYVSYEQYF
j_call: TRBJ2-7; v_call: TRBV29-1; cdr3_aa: CSVPGTGRREQYF
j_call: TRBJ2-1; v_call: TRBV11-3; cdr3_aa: CASSYSSHEQFF
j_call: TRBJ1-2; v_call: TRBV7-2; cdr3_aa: CASSPPRYYGYTF
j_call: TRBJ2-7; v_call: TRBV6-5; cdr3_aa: CASSWTSGTYEQYF
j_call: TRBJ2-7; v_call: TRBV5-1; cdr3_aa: CASSYSDRGYEQYF
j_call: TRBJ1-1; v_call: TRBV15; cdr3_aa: CATEDRDRFRSHTEAFF
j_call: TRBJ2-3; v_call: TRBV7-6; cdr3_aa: CASSLSGATDTQYF
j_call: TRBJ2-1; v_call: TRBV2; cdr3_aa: CASSEGGPNEQFF
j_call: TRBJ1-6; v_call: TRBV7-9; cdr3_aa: CASSDSVAPLHF
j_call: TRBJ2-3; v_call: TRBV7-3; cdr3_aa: CASSPQGLLTDTQYF
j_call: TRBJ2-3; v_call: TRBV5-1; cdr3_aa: CASSRRPLDSTDTQYF
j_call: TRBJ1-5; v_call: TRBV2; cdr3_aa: CASSGRQGNQPQHF
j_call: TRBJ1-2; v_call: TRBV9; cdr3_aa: CASSVNGQGHGYTF
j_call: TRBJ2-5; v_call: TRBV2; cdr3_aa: CASSDGEGTQYF
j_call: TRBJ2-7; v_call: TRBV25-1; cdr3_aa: CASSRTGNQYEQYF
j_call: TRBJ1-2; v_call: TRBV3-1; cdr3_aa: CASSQLAGWDNYGYTF
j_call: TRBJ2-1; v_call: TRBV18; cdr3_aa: CASSSPGLVALNEQFF
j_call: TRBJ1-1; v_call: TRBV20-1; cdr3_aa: CSARETGPNTEAFF
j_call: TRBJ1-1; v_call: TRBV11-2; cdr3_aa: CASSAWTETEAFF
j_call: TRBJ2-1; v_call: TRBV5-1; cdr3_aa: CASSLDGDVRNEQFF
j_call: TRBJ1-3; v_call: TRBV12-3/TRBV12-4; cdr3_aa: CASSLAGTGLGGNTIYF
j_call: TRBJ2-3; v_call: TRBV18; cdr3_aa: CASSPGQADTQYF
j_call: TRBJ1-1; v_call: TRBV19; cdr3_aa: CASTRTGGNTEAFF